Listed below are T cell receptor beta chains from one sample, sequenced in a study of somatic mutations in cytotoxic T cells in rheumatoid arthritis. Profiling relied on immunoSEQ multiplex PCR, and the TCRdb table lists in-frame clones only, not all of them. Of 15,000 to 20,000 clones in the sample, more than 65% were seen once. Material for sequencing was CD8+ T cells sorted from blood. All receptors derive from an adult with rheumatoid arthritis. Each CDR3 is given with its conserved first and last residue. The order of the fields is J gene, V gene, CDR3 protein.

J: TRBJ2-3; V: TRBV5-6; CDR3: CASSETSGGAKGSQYF
J: TRBJ1-3; V: TRBV5-6; CDR3: CASSLLYAPLTLSGNTIYF
J: TRBJ2-1; V: TRBV7-3; CDR3: CASSLSGGDNEQFF
J: TRBJ2-5; V: TRBV9; CDR3: CASSAGESEETQYF
J: TRBJ1-1; V: TRBV27; CDR3: CASGRKNTEAFF
J: TRBJ2-1; V: TRBV6-6; CDR3: CASGGSGPYNEQFF
J: TRBJ2-7; V: TRBV6-1; CDR3: CASGATSGSYEQYF
J: TRBJ1-1; V: TRBV29-1; CDR3: CSVFMGEAFF
J: TRBJ2-5; V: TRBV7-9; CDR3: CASSTPGTDEETQYF
J: TRBJ2-1; V: TRBV7-2; CDR3: CASSGWSGNEQFF
J: TRBJ2-6; V: TRBV27; CDR3: CASSPGALGANVLTF
J: TRBJ1-1; V: TRBV4-1; CDR3: CASSQVEDILAFF
J: TRBJ1-4; V: TRBV5-4; CDR3: CASPTAGAEKLFF
J: TRBJ1-2; V: TRBV6-6; CDR3: CASSYAVGFGGYTF
J: TRBJ2-7; V: TRBV4-3; CDR3: CASSQDISGQSTYEQYF
J: TRBJ2-3; V: TRBV11-3; CDR3: CASSPLAGRTDTQYF
J: TRBJ2-5; V: TRBV5-4; CDR3: CASSLGPETQYF
J: TRBJ2-2; V: TRBV6-5; CDR3: CASSYSRGAGELFF
J: TRBJ2-7; V: TRBV19; CDR3: CASSPGLSYEQYF
J: TRBJ2-1; V: TRBV27; CDR3: CASSSPGLVGDNEQFF
J: TRBJ2-7; V: TRBV5-1; CDR3: CASSPGTGEQYF
J: TRBJ1-1; V: TRBV10-2; CDR3: CASIELGVSEAFF
J: TRBJ2-5; V: TRBV5-1; CDR3: CASSSFLDRDETQYF
J: TRBJ2-2; V: TRBV27; CDR3: CASRRENTGELFF
J: TRBJ1-5; V: TRBV12-5; CDR3: CASGLWQSQHF
J: TRBJ1-1; V: TRBV19; CDR3: CASSIVWRGLNTEAFF
J: TRBJ2-3; V: TRBV7-3; CDR3: CASSPTGSADTQYF
J: TRBJ1-4; V: TRBV27; CDR3: CASSFGRNNEKLFF
J: TRBJ2-7; V: TRBV7-9; CDR3: CASSLVGPYDEQYF
J: TRBJ1-2; V: TRBV25-1; CDR3: CASSETGAPGRYGYTF
J: TRBJ2-1; V: TRBV11-3; CDR3: CASSLRRQKHEQFF
J: TRBJ2-1; V: TRBV30; CDR3: CASQTLADYNEQFF
J: TRBJ2-7; V: TRBV5-4; CDR3: CASSLRQSYEQYF
J: TRBJ1-1; V: TRBV29-1; CDR3: CSVELARMNTEAFF
J: TRBJ2-7; V: TRBV7-8; CDR3: CASSLEDRSYEQYF
J: TRBJ1-5; V: TRBV27; CDR3: CASSLSKGVGNQPQHF
J: TRBJ2-3; V: TRBV6-5; CDR3: CASSLAGVVDTQYF
J: TRBJ1-5; V: TRBV27; CDR3: CASSLSGLANQPQHF
J: TRBJ1-2; V: TRBV6-5; CDR3: CASSYALTGPGYTF
J: TRBJ1-4; V: TRBV27; CDR3: CASSLLGQKLFF
J: TRBJ2-3; V: TRBV7-9; CDR3: CASSLTSIDTQYF